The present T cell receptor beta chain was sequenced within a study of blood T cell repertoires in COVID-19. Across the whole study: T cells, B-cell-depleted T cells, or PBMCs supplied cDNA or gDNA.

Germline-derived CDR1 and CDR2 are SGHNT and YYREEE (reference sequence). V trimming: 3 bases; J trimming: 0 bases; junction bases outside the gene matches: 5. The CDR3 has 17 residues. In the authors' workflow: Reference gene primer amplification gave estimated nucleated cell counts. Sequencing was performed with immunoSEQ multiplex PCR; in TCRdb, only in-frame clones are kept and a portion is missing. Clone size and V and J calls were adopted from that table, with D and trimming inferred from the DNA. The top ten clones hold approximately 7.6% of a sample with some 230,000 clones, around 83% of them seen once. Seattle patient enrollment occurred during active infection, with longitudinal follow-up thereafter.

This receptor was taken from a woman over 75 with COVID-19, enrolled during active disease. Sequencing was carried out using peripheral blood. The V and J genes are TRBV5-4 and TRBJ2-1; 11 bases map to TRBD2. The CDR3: CASSSQTSGNSYNEQFF. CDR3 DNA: TGTGCCAGCAGCTCCCAGACTAGCGGGAACTCCTACAATGAGCAGTTCTTC.